This T cell receptor (beta chain) was identified in a study of cytomegalovirus exposure and HLA in healthy donors. Broader study findings: Testing in vitro showed a few CMV-associated chains specific for CMV antigens. In an earlier analysis, in fewer than 700 donors, most V segments appeared productive either ~87% or ~30% of the time.

The germline V and J ends were trimmed by 10 bases and 9 bases, with 19 bases remaining between them. The CDR3 is made up of 13 amino acids. As to this clone: The antigen is unknown.

The PCR employed 60 Vbeta primers together with 13 Jbeta primers. Method: immunoSEQ multiplex PCR; TCRdb's copy keeps in-frame clones and lacks some. Of about 84,000 clones listed, 78% are singletons. The J gene is TRBJ2-1, the V gene TRBV23-1; maybe TRBD1 (5 bases). TRBV23-1 is an open reading frame whose function is uncertain. The source of this sequence is a male donor in good health and CMV-seropositive. The material sequenced was PBMCs. The CDR3 is CAISDKAKGEQFF. DNA of the CDR3: TGCGCCATCTCGGACAAGGCCAAGGGTGAGCAGTTCTTC.